This T cell receptor beta chain came from a study of blood T cell repertoires in COVID-19. Background on the study: Researchers got acute and convalescent COVID-19 samples from the United States, Italy and Spain. The analysed material was cDNA or gDNA that came from T cells, B-cell-depleted T cells, or PBMCs.

There are 13 residues in the CDR3. The V and J ends lost 6 bases and 1 base, in that order; junction bases with no gene match: 2. Germline V gives CDR1 WNHNN, CDR2 SYGVQD (reference sequence). The authors' processing: Amplification of reference gene primers was used by the study to estimate nucleated cell counts. Sequencing used immunoSEQ multiplex PCR; TCRdb keeps in-frame clones, though not all of them. V and J calls and clone size follow that table, whereas D and trimming were derived from the DNA. The sample has about 190,000 clones, approximately 82% seen once. Specimen: peripheral blood. The chain uses TRBV10-1 and TRBJ1-1, with 7 bases lining up with TRBD1. This TCR derives from a woman aged 80 or older with active or convalescent COVID-19. As DNA, the CDR3 is TGCGCCAGCAGGGACAGGCCGAACACTGAAGCTTTCTTT. This gives the protein CASRDRPNTEAFF.